This T cell receptor (beta chain) is from a study of CD8 T cells in Susac syndrome. CDR1 is SEHNR, CDR2 FQNEAQ, per germline (reference sequence). V was clipped by 11 bases and J by 9 bases; unmatched bases: 12. This CDR3 contains 12 residues. Random hexamers primed reverse transcription of about 0.45 to 1 ug RNA. It was immunoSEQ multiplex PCR that amplified TCR beta CDR3 across 54 Vbeta and 13 Jbeta. Each CDR3 protein gets one entry after TCRdb re-called the immunoSEQ multiplex PCR reads with MiXCR. The table shows 150,000 to 200,000 distinct CDR3 sequences, with about 93% occurring only once. Controls were drawn from healthy donors and were matched for age and sex. The CD8+ and CD4+ T cells were negatively isolated, with the TEMRA cells enriched by FACS.

Specimen: CD4+ T cells from PBMCs. The clonotype comes from a human donor in good health. This chain connects TRBV7-9 to TRBJ2-7; 8 nucleotides align to TRBD1. CDR3 sequence: CAGGQGPGGQYF. CDR3 nucleotides: TGTGCCGGAGGACAGGGCCCTGGGGGGCAGTACTTC.